This TCR beta chain emerged from a study of monozygotic twins with inflammatory bowel disease (dated by TCRdb to the late 2010s). Regarding the research as a whole: A total of approximately 28 monozygotic twin pairs were included in the full study, comprising nine German pairs (four IBD-concordant, five IBD-discordant) and 19 IBD-discordant Danish pairs. Within discordant pairs, disease-associated traits were sought mainly by comparing IBD patients with their genetically identical healthy co-twins. Each individual had, on average, about 151 000 unique TCRalpha sequences and 181 000 unique TCRbeta sequences available for analysis.

Comment on this clonotype: Its antigen remains undetermined.

Broader findings and caveats from the paper: A decrease in TCRbeta repertoire diversity, as measured by inverse Simpson index, was observed in IBD patients compared with their healthy co-twins. The results gave no support for a single strong signal or clonotype linked to IBD. Because patients received different immunosuppressive treatments, the repertoires may have picked up extra background noise and variability between individuals. The analysis was unable to tell different T cell subtypes apart. IBD patients shared fewer clonotypes with other individuals than healthy twins did, most markedly in patients showing signs of disease activity. No difference in repertoire similarity was observed between concordant and discordant twins, possibly owing to limited statistical power.

Library generation was performed with 5' RACE. The input for every TCR library was 3500 ng of total RNA. For each sample, cDNA synthesis was carried out in eight separate reactions using SMARTScribe reverse transcriptase. During cDNA synthesis, unique molecular identifiers containing a 6-nucleotide sample barcode were introduced by template switching. TCRalpha and TCRbeta cDNA was amplified by two nested PCRs of 16 and 9 cycles, with bead purification after each PCR. Before amplification, the cDNA was treated with uracil DNA-glycosylase and purified using the QIAquick PCR purification kit. The second PCR added Illumina TruSeq-compatible adapters along with sample-specific barcodes. Library quality and concentration were assessed using TapeStation and Qubit, and about 5 ng of each library was pooled. Pooled libraries were sequenced on an Illumina HiSeq2500 single-index Rapid Run with 2 x 100 bp reads and custom sequencing primers. As for how the authors treated the data: UMI-based consensus assembly with MiGEC version 1.2.6 was used to correct PCR and sequencing errors. V(D)J alignment, clonotype assembly and CDR3 extraction were performed with MiXCR version 2.1.1. Gene usage, clonotype sharing and MAIT/NKT TCR abundance were normalised by analysing the top 1000, 10 000 and 20 000 clonotypes per sample. Diversity was computed as the inverse Simpson index with the vegan R package after downsampling to 27 000 UMIs. Statistical testing used paired Mann-Whitney U tests on the discordant twin pairs and applied Benjamini-Hochberg correction for multiple testing. Each entry corresponds to one CDR3 protein sequence from reads that TCRdb reprocessed, and DNA is not given. The V and J calls were determined by TCRdb, not by the authors. The data table for this sample lists approximately 120,000 distinct CDR3 sequences. Clones ranked in the top ten supply roughly 12% of the sample.

From each donor, a roughly 2.5 ml peripheral blood sample was collected into PAXgene tubes and stored at -80 degrees C. Without T cell sorting, total RNA was isolated from whole blood using the PAXgene blood miRNA kit on an automated QIAcube. Peripheral blood from monozygotic twin pairs, either concordant or discordant for inflammatory bowel disease, underwent deep TCRalpha and TCRbeta repertoire profiling that used unique molecular barcoding. For every twin pair, smoking habits were documented, and each individual was categorised as a current, former or never smoker. Looking up the germline V gene yields CDR1 KGHDR and CDR2 SFDVKD. The CDR3, cysteine through phenylalanine, is 16 amino acids long. No DNA sequence is on record.

The TCR comes from a human donor with ulcerative colitis or Crohn's disease, or a healthy co-twin of an affected twin (not recorded which). The sequence is built from TRBV24-1 and TRBJ2-5; the TCRdb call, TRBD2, lacks DNA for checking. Input material: blood. The CDR3: CATSDLLAGVGETQYF.